The 14 T cell receptor beta chains below come from one sample, sequenced in a study of radiotherapy plus CTLA-4 blockade in lung cancer. Only in-frame clones appear in the TCRdb table, and some are missing; sequencing was by immunoSEQ multiplex PCR. The profile shows about 49,000 clones, about 88% of them singletons. The sample here was peripheral blood, taken from a patient treated with radiotherapy plus ipilimumab. These receptors all come from a human donor with non-small cell lung cancer whose response to radiotherapy plus ipilimumab could not be evaluated.

The gene calls are TRBV28 and TRBJ2-2; D may be TRBD1 (6 bases). The CDR3 runs to 14 residues. Germline V CDR1 and CDR2: MDHEN, SYDVKM. Trimming stripped 10 bases from V and 6 bases from J, with 18 bases between. The CDR3 nucleotides read TGTGCCACCTCAGGGGTCCCCTTTCCCGGGGAGCTGTTTTTT. Encoded protein: CATSGVPFPGELFF.

The V gene is TRBV21-1, the J gene TRBJ1-2; the DNA was not used to check the table's D call, TRBD1. TRBV21-1 is annotated as a pseudogene. CDR3 length: 14 residues. The CDR3 spells CASSKFGRNYGYTF. The DNA for the CDR3 is TGTGCCAGCAGCAAATTCGGCAGGAACTATGGCTACACCTTC.

Comment on this clone: The germline gene is not matched at one end of the junction; a read error may be the cause. This chain uses TRBV2 with TRBJ2-5, with unresolved D. The CDR3 consists of 11 residues. The germline gives CDR1 SNHLY, CDR2 FYNNEI. The CDR3: CASSPQETQYF. The DNA of the CDR3 is TGTGCAAGCAGCCCACAAGAGACCCAGTACTTC.

There are a few counts of this clone. The chain couples TRBV7-2 to TRBJ1-1; unclear D gene. The CDR3 sequence is 14 residues long. Trimming shortened V by 1 base and J by 4 bases, and 10 bases separated the two germline ends. Looked up from germline, CDR1 is SGHTA and CDR2 is FQGNSA. CDR3 coding DNA: TGTGCCAGCAGCTTAGGGCCCCCCATCACTGAAGCTTTCTTT. It specifies CASSLGPPITEAFF.

The CDR3 DNA sequence: TGTGCCAGCAGCTTATCGGCGGGAGGGACAGATACGCAGTATTTT. As protein: CASSLSAGGTDTQYF. This rearrangement joins TRBV7-9 to TRBJ2-3; TRBD2 aligns across 9 bases. Germline assignment: CDR1 SEHNR and CDR2 FQNEAQ (reference sequence). This CDR3 has 15 amino acids. J gave up 3 bases and V 2 bases, and 3 bases lay outside the gene matches. The complete variable domain, with remaining parts taken from reference TRBV7-9 and TRBJ2-3, reads DTGVSQNPRHKITKRGQNVTFRCDPISEHNRLYWYRQTLGQGPEFLTYFQNEAQLEKSRLLSDRFSAERPKGSFSTLEIQRTEQGDSAMYLCASSLSAGGTDTQYFGPGTRLTVL.

The genes are TRBV7-2 and TRBJ2-7, with 10 bases that match TRBD2. Germline V gene lookup returns CDR1 SGHTA and CDR2 FQGNSA. CDR3 size: 15 residues. The V segment lost 5 bases and the J segment 5 bases; nucleotides outside the gene matches: 9. CDR3 coding DNA: TGTGCCAGCAGCCCCTTAGCGGGGGGCCTTGACGAGCAGTACTTC. This codes for CASSPLAGGLDEQYF.

This clone occurred once. The J gene is TRBJ1-5, the V gene TRBV19; D perhaps matches TRBD1 (5 bases). CDR1 LNHDA and CDR2 SQIVND come from the germline V gene (reference sequence). V dropped 1 base and J dropped 5 bases, with 9 bases sitting between them. CDR3 length: 14 residues. CDR3 region: CASSIGGVDQPQHF. Here the CDR3 DNA reads TGTGCCAGTAGTATAGGGGGGGTGGATCAGCCCCAGCATTTT.

This clone has a handful of counts. The chain links TRBV18 to TRBJ2-7; 10 nucleotides line up with TRBD1. The germline gives CDR1 KGHSH, CDR2 LQKENI. The V and J ends lost 3 bases and 7 bases, in that order; junction bases with no gene match: 12. The CDR3 covers 16 residues. Here the CDR3 reads CASSPRGRQGAGEQYF. CDR3 DNA: TGTGCCAGCTCACCTAGGGGGCGACAGGGGGCGGGGGAGCAGTACTTC.

The genes are TRBV7-2 and TRBJ1-2; 8 bases match TRBD1. The CDR3 is made up of 14 amino acids. The junction had 8 bases not matched to a gene; V was cut back by 7 bases and J by 4 bases. Germline values: CDR1 SGHTA, CDR2 FQGNSA. CDR3: CASNPQGAGYGYTF. As DNA, the CDR3 is TGTGCCAGCAACCCCCAGGGGGCGGGCTATGGCTACACCTTC.

This clone was detected only once. CDR3 amino acids: CASSLRIPGGGYSNQPQHF. The CDR3 DNA reads TGTGCCAGCAGTTTAAGGATCCCCGGGGGGGGGTATAGCAATCAGCCCCAGCATTTT. J is TRBJ1-5 and V is TRBV28; D is perhaps TRBD1 (5 bases). Germline assignment: CDR1 MDHEN and CDR2 SYDVKM. V lost 2 bases to trimming and J lost 0 bases, with 20 bases between them. The CDR3 runs to 19 residues.

The chain recombines TRBV6-6 with TRBJ2-2, with 10 nucleotides matching TRBD2. The J segment lost 3 bases and the V segment lost 6 bases, leaving 7 bases of the junction unmatched. Germline assignment: CDR1 MNHNY and CDR2 SVGAGI (reference sequence). The CDR3 has 16 residues. CDR3 sequence reads: CASRSGRALYTGELFF. As DNA, the CDR3 is TGTGCCAGCAGGAGCGGGAGGGCCCTATACACCGGGGAGCTGTTTTTT.

This clone was seen a single time. The chain couples TRBV7-2 to TRBJ2-3; 11 nucleotides match TRBD2. J gave up 3 bases and V 4 bases, and 9 bases lay outside the gene matches. This CDR3 comprises 17 residues. The germline gives CDR1 SGHTA, CDR2 FQGNSA. The CDR3 loop reads CASSSLAGGGVTDTQYF. CDR3 DNA sequence: TGTGCCAGCAGCTCCCTAGCGGGGGGCGGGGTAACAGATACGCAGTATTTT.

The V call is TRBV5-1, the J call TRBJ1-1; possible D gene TRBD1, 6 bases. From germline, CDR1 is SGHRS and CDR2 YFSETQ. V was shortened by 0 bases and J by 1 base, with 13 bases between the two germline ends. This CDR3 region has 16 residues. Written as DNA, the CDR3 is TGCGCCAGCAGCTTGGACGGACAGCCTCCGAACACTGAAGCTTTCTTT. It encodes CASSLDGQPPNTEAFF.

This clone has only a few counts. For the CDR3, the DNA is TGTGCCAGCAGTGAAGCGGGGCGGCACAGGGCAGATACGCAGTATTTT. Protein: CASSEAGRHRADTQYF. The V gene is TRBV6-1, the J gene TRBJ2-3, with D possibly being TRBD1 (6 bases). Germline values: CDR1 MNHNS, CDR2 SASEGT. Trimming took 0 bases from V and 4 from J, leaving 14 bases between them. CDR3 length: 16 amino acids.